Described below is a single T cell receptor beta chain sequence and its context. The antigen is unknown. This sample is drawn from a study of shared clonotypes between healthy human individuals. General study findings and limits: The low donor count limited represented genetic and exposure-history diversity. Sampling involved blood alone; tissue repertoires likely differ.

V lost 3 bases, J lost 6 bases, and 17 bases stayed unmatched. Germline loops: CDR1 LGHNA, CDR2 YNFKEQ. The CDR3 is 20 residues long. The naive CD8 population came from CD45RO-negative cells selected for CCR7, without terminally differentiated effector memory CD45RA+ cells. Method: immunoSEQ multiplex PCR; TCRdb's copy keeps in-frame clones and lacks some. The sample lists some 2.1 million clones, around 95% seen once, with about 1.7% in the top ten. The gene calls are TRBV4-2 and TRBJ2-7; 16 bases are shared with TRBD2. Input material: naive CD8+ T cells from PBMCs. The TCR comes from a man in his late teens or twenties in good health. Some clones in this sample may be carry-over from other donors' samples. CDR3 in amino acids: CASSQTSGLAGGLSPSEQYF. CDR3 nucleotide sequence: TGTGCCAGCAGCCAGACCTCGGGACTAGCGGGAGGGCTATCACCCTCCGAGCAGTACTTC.